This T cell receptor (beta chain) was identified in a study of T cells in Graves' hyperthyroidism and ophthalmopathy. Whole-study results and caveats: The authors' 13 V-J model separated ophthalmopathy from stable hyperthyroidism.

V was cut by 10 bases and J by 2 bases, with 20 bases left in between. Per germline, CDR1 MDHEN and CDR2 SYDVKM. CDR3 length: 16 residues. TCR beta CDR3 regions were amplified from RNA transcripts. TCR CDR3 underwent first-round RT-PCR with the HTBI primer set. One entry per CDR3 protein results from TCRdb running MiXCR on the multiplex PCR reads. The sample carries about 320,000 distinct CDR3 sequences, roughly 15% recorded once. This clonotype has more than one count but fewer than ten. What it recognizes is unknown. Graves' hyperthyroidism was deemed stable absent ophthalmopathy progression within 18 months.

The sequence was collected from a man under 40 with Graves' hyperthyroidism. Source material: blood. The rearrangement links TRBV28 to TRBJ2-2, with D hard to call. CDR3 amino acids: CATLGPRQENTGELFF. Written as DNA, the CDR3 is TGTGCCACCCTAGGCCCCCGGCAGGAAAACACCGGGGAGCTGTTTTTT.